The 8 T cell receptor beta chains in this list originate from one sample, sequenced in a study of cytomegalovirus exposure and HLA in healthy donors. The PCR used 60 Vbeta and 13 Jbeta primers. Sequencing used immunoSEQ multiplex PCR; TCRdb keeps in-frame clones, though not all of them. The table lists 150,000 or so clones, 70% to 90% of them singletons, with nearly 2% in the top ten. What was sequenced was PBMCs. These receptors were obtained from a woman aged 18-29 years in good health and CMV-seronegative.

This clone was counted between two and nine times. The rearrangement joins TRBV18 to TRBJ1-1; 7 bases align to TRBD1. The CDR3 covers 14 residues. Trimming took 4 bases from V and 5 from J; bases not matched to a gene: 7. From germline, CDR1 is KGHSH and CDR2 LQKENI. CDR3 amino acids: CASSRSGGGTEAFF. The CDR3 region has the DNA TGTGCCAGCTCACGGTCAGGGGGAGGTACTGAAGCTTTCTTT.

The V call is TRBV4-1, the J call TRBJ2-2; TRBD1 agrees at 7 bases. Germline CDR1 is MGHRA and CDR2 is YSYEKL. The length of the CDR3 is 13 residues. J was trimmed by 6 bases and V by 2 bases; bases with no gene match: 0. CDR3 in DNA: TGCGCCAGCAGCCAAACAGGGGCCGGGGAGCTGTTTTTT. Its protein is CASSQTGAGELFF.

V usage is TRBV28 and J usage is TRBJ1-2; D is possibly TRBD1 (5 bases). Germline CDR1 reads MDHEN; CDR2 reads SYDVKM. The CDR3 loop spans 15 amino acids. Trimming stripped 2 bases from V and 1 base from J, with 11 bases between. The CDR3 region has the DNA TGTGCCAGCAGTTTAATAGACAGAGTTAACTATGGCTACACCTTC. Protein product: CASSLIDRVNYGYTF.

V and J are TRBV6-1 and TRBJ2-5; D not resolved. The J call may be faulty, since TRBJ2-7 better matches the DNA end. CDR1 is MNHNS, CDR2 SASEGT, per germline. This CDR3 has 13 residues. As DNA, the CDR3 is TGTGCCAGCAGTGGATTTTCCACCTACGAGCAGTACTTC. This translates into CASSGFSTYEQYF.

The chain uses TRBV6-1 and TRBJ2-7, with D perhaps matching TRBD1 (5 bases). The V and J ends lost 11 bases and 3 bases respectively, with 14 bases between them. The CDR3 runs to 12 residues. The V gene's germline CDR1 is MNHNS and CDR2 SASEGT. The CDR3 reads CALWSRVYEQYF. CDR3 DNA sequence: TGTGCCCTATGGTCCAGGGTCTACGAGCAGTACTTC.

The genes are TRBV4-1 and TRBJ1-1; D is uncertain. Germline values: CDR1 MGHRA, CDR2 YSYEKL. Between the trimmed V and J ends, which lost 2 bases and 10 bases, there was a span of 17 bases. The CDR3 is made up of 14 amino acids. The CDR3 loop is CASSQPTRVRGAFF. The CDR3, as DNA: TGCGCCAGCAGCCAACCTACTAGGGTTCGGGGAGCTTTCTTT.

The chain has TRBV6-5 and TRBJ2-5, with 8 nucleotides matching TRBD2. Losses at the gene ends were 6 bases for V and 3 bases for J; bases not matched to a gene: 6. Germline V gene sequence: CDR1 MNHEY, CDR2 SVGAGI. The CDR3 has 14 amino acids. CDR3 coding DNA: TGTGCCAGCAGGCTATTTAGCGGGGAAGAGACCCAGTACTTC. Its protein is CASRLFSGEETQYF.

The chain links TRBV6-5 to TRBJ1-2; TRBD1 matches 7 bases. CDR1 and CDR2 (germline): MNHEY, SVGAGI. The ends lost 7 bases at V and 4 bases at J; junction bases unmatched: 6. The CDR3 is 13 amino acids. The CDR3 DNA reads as TGTGCCAGCACATCGACAGGGACCTATGGCTACACCTTC. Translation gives CASTSTGTYGYTF.